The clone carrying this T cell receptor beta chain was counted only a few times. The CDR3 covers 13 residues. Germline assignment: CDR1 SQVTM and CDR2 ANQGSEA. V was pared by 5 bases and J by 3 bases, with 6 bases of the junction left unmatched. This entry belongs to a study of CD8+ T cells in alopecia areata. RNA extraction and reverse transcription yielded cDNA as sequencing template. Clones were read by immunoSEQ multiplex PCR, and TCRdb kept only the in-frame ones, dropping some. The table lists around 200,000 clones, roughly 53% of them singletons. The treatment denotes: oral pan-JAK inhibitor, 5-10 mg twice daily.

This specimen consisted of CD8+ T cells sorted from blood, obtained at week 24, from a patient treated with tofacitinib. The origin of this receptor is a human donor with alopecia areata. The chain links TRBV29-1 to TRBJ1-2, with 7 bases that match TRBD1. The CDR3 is CSVPTGVDYGYTF. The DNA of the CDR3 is TGCAGCGTTCCCACAGGGGTTGACTATGGCTACACCTTC.